The present TCR beta chain was sequenced within a study of T cells in Graves' hyperthyroidism and ophthalmopathy (dated by TCRdb to the late 2010s). For the wider study: To identify TCR V-J signatures that set the groups apart, the researchers used a discovery cohort of about a hundred patients, made up of 40 to 45 with Graves' ophthalmopathy and 57 with stable Graves' hyperthyroidism. Prospective prediction of ophthalmopathy was tested in an independent validation cohort of 18 to 20 hyperthyroidism patients and 15 to 17 patients who later progressed to ophthalmopathy. For training and testing, the 100 or so patients in the discovery cohort were randomly divided in a 7:3 ratio. In addition, the study compared T-cell repertoires in thyroid tissue and in blood from six Graves' hyperthyroidism patients. Following sampling, methimazole starting at 30 mg daily was given to hyperthyroidism patients, and high-dose intravenous methylprednisolone was given to ophthalmopathy patients. According to the paper, TCR Vbeta CDR3 sequencing was carried out on some 130 peripheral blood samples, which came from more than 40 ophthalmopathy, around 74 hyperthyroidism and roughly 17 progressor patients. The investigation overall reported the following: Most expanded thyroid clonotypes (frequency above 0.001) were also detected in blood, suggesting blood repertoires may reflect thyroid immune responses. During validation, the model predicted progression to ophthalmopathy a median of approximately six months ahead of onset, with just under 71% sensitivity and 72.22% specificity. No statistical method was used to fix the sample size in advance, and group allocation was not hidden from the investigators. A 13 V-J signature model separated ophthalmopathy from stable hyperthyroidism, with approximately 86% sensitivity and approximately 81% specificity in cross-validation and 80%/75% in testing.

Any patient with an uncontrolled infection, another autoimmune disease, pregnancy or lactation was excluded. Diagnoses relied on clinical symptoms, serum thyroxine and TRAb, thyroid ultrasound and orbital computed tomography. Trizol reagent was used to extract total RNA, and RNA quality was then checked on an Agilent 2100 Bioanalyzer. The TCR beta CDR3 regions were amplified from the RNA transcripts. The first round of RT-PCR for the TCR CDR3 was performed with the HTBI primer set and the Qiagen OneStep RT-PCR kit. Libraries were constructed in a second round of multiplex PCR, after which size selection and purification were carried out. Paired-end sequencing of the libraries was performed with 100 bp reads on an Illumina HiSeq2000. Regarding the original processing steps: SOAPnuke was used to process the raw data, with reads discarded if the reads contained adapters or uncalled bases, had a mean Phred below 15, or lacked an exact constant-primer or identifier match. COPE v1.2.5 was used to merge high-quality paired reads, and clonotypes were defined as unique nucleotide sequences. Clonotypes were aligned to IMGT TRBV, TRBD and TRBJ reference segments using MiTCR v1.1. Analysis was restricted to V-J combinations with a frequency above 0.0001, which covered 98% to 99.2% of repertoires. The TCS score was defined as the ratio of F50 (clonal expansion) to E x V (chaos), calculated using BLOSUM62-based TCRdist between CDR3 peptides within each V-J. Welch's t-statistics and random forest reduced fewer than 550 V-J features to about 13, which were used in a naive Bayes classifier (R e1071). Thyroid-blood repertoire similarity was quantified with the Morisita-Horn index. The public reads were reanalyzed by TCRdb: fastp trimming at Q25, MiXCR alignment, in-frame beta chains only. Identical CDR3 protein sequences are pooled into one entry, listed with their most common genes and DNA. V and J calls and clone size were set by TCRdb, not the authors. Within this sample are approximately 510,000 distinct CDR3 sequences, with 46% of them counted one time only. The biggest ten clones account for about two fifths of the sample.

In the germline V gene, CDR1 corresponds to SNHLY and CDR2 to FYNNEI. V drops 7 bases and J drops 1 base, leaving 14 bases in between. The CDR3 spans 15 residues, from the cysteine through the phenylalanine. Of all the DNA, just the CDR3 is kept, 45 bases in frame from base 1. In regard to this clonotype: It has no known antigen specificity. No much larger clonotype is one base removed from it; base qualities were not supplied.

Sequenced sample: peripheral blood or thyroid tissue (not recorded which). The chain employs TRBV2 and TRBJ1-5; confidence is insufficient to name the D gene. The clonotype originates from an adult woman with Graves' disease, either hyperthyroidism or ophthalmopathy (not recorded which). For the CDR3, the sequence is CASKKGGLSNQPQHF. The nucleotides are TGTGCCAGCAAAAAGGGAGGGCTGAGCAATCAGCCCCAGCATTTT.